This is a list of T cell receptor beta chains from one sample in a study of blood T cell repertoires in COVID-19. The assay was immunoSEQ multiplex PCR, and TCRdb's table has in-frame clones only and misses some. The sample has about 110,000 clones, roughly 80% seen once. Material: peripheral blood. These receptors were taken from an older woman with acute or convalescent COVID-19. Both conserved end residues are part of each CDR3. D genes are given only for firm matches. Some rows have no size entry. The others give once, few or many, or a class for an expanded clone.

J gene | clone size | V gene | D gene | CDR3 protein | CDR3 DNA
TRBJ1-4 | . | TRBV19 | TRBD1 | CASAPTGGGEKLFF | TGTGCCAGTGCCCCCACAGGGGGGGGTGAAAAACTGTTTTTT
TRBJ2-1 | . | TRBV5-5 | TRBD2 | CASSFLAGGLYNEQFF | TGTGCCAGCAGCTTTCTAGCGGGGGGGTTGTACAATGAGCAGTTCTTC
TRBJ1-2 | . | TRBV28 | . | CASSLDSRGYTF | TGTGCCAGCAGCCTAGACTCGAGGGGCTACACCTTC
TRBJ2-2 | . | TRBV5-6 | TRBD2 | CASSLGLAGFTGELFF | TGTGCCAGCAGCTTGGGACTAGCGGGGTTCACCGGGGAGCTGTTTTTT
TRBJ1-5 | . | TRBV27 | . | CASSPTAPRTTHQPQHF | TGTGCCAGCAGTCCCACTGCCCCCCGGACAACCCATCAGCCCCAGCATTTT
TRBJ2-3 | once | TRBV9 | . | CASSPQPLGAGADTQYF | TGTGCCAGCAGCCCCCAGCCGTTGGGGGCGGGGGCAGATACGCAGTATTTT
TRBJ1-4 | . | TRBV21-1 | . | CASSKATRTATNEKLFF | TGTGCCAGCAGCAAAGCGACGAGGACAGCAACTAATGAAAAACTGTTTTTT
TRBJ2-3 | . | TRBV5-1 | . | CASSPTDGPGTDTQYF | TGCGCCAGCAGCCCTACAGACGGTCCAGGCACAGATACGCAGTATTTT
TRBJ1-2 | once | TRBV5-8 | . | CASSSQEGYGYTF | TGTGCCAGCAGTTCCCAAGAGGGCTATGGCTACACCTTC
TRBJ1-4 | . | TRBV2 | . | CASRGLLLFF | TGTGCCAGCAGGGGACTTTTGCTGTTTTTT
TRBJ2-7 | . | TRBV20-1 | TRBD1 | CSASSTGGSWEQYF | TGCAGTGCTAGTTCGACAGGGGGCTCTTGGGAGCAGTACTTC
TRBJ2-1 | . | TRBV18 | TRBD1 | CASSGGDRGFNEQFF | TGTGCCAGCTCCGGGGGGGACAGGGGCTTCAATGAGCAGTTCTTC
TRBJ2-1 | . | TRBV2 | . | CASSGGLAYNEQFF | TGTGCCAGCAGTGGAGGCCTAGCCTACAATGAGCAGTTCTTC
TRBJ2-1 | . | TRBV6-2/TRBV6-3 | TRBD2 | CASSRLAGTYNEQFF | TGTGCCAGCAGCCGACTAGCGGGGACCTACAATGAGCAGTTCTTC
TRBJ1-4 | . | TRBV9 | TRBD1 | CASSTTTGWNEKLFF | TGTGCCAGCAGCACGACGACAGGGTGGAATGAAAAACTGTTTTTT
TRBJ2-3 | . | TRBV24-1 | . | CATSDPKTGADTQYF | TGTGCCACCAGTGATCCTAAAACGGGGGCAGATACGCAGTATTTT
TRBJ2-5 | . | TRBV9 | . | CASSIQGQVMETQYF | TGTGCCAGCAGCATCCAAGGACAAGTCATGGAGACCCAGTACTTC
TRBJ1-1 | . | TRBV6-5 | TRBD1 | CATRTGLNTEAFF | TGTGCCACTCGGACAGGCCTGAACACTGAAGCTTTCTTT
TRBJ2-3 | . | TRBV7-3 | TRBD2 | CASGGDLLDTQYF | TGTGCCAGCGGGGGGGACCTCTTAGATACGCAGTATTTT
TRBJ2-5 | . | TRBV20-1 | . | CSAPFLETQYF | TGCAGTGCTCCCTTTCTAGAGACCCAGTACTTC
TRBJ1-1 | few | TRBV14 | TRBD1 | CASSPWTGTTEAFF | TGTGCCAGCAGCCCGTGGACAGGGACCACTGAAGCTTTCTTT
TRBJ2-5 | . | TRBV29-1 | . | CSVGTYLQETQYF | TGCAGCGTTGGGACATACCTCCAAGAGACCCAGTACTTC
TRBJ1-1 | . | TRBV18 | . | CASSPEQGNTEAFF | TGTGCCAGCTCACCGGAACAGGGGAACACTGAAGCTTTCTTT
TRBJ1-2 | . | TRBV6-1 | . | CASSEVGDYGYTF | TGTGCCAGCAGTGAGGTCGGGGACTATGGCTACACCTTC
TRBJ2-2 | . | TRBV9 | . | CASSPGAGIAGELFF | TGTGCCAGCAGCCCCGGTGCAGGGATTGCCGGGGAGCTGTTTTTT
TRBJ2-7 | . | TRBV12-5 | TRBD1 | CASGLDRGPYEQYF | TGTGCTAGTGGATTGGACAGGGGCCCCTACGAGCAGTACTTC
TRBJ1-6 | few | TRBV11-1 | . | CASSLDSSYNSPLHF | TGTGCCAGCAGCTTAGACAGCTCCTATAATTCACCCCTCCACTTT
TRBJ2-5 | . | TRBV5-6 | TRBD1 | CASSYTGGAGETQYF | TGTGCCAGCAGCTACACAGGGGGCGCGGGAGAGACCCAGTACTTC
TRBJ2-7 | . | TRBV5-1 | . | CASSLAYLSYEQYF | TGCGCCAGCAGCTTGGCCTACCTTTCCTACGAGCAGTACTTC
TRBJ2-5 | . | TRBV7-7 | . | CASRYEETQYF | TGTGCCAGCAGGTATGAAGAGACCCAGTACTTC
TRBJ1-2 | once | TRBV5-6 | TRBD1 | CASSRDSGYTF | TGTGCCAGCAGCCGGGACAGTGGCTACACCTTC
TRBJ1-2 | . | TRBV5-6 | TRBD1 | CASSSGQGIIYGYTF | TGTGCCAGCAGCTCAGGACAGGGGATCATCTATGGCTACACCTTC
TRBJ1-5 | . | TRBV4-2 | TRBD1 | CASSQETGGQPQHF | TGTGCCAGCAGCCAAGAAACAGGGGGCCAGCCCCAGCATTTT
TRBJ1-2 | . | TRBV2 | . | CASKKGDYGYTF | TGTGCCAGCAAAAAGGGGGACTATGGCTACACCTTC
TRBJ2-5 | . | TRBV6-2/TRBV6-3 | . | CASSSPSWTRGGETQYF | TGTGCCAGCAGTTCCCCTTCCTGGACAAGGGGGGGAGAGACCCAGTACTTC
TRBJ2-5 | . | TRBV9 | TRBD2 | CASSEASGGPEETQYF | TGTGCCAGCAGCGAAGCTAGCGGGGGGCCGGAAGAGACCCAGTACTTC
TRBJ1-1 | . | TRBV27 | . | CASRGLPLGPNTEAFF | TGTGCCAGCAGGGGGTTGCCATTGGGGCCGAACACTGAAGCTTTCTTT
TRBJ1-5 | . | TRBV7-9 | . | CASSRGGAFNQPQHF | TGTGCCAGCAGCCGGGGGGGAGCCTTTAATCAGCCCCAGCATTTT
TRBJ2-3 | few | TRBV5-1 | TRBD2 | CASSLQGLSTDTQYF | TGCGCCAGCAGCTTGCAGGGACTAAGCACAGATACGCAGTATTTT
TRBJ1-4 | . | TRBV4-3 | . | CASSPGSSNEKLFF | TGCGCCAGCAGTCCGGGGAGCTCTAATGAAAAACTGTTTTTT
TRBJ2-1 | . | TRBV7-6 | . | CASSSGRGGAYNEQFF | TGTGCCAGCAGCTCCGGTCGCGGGGGCGCCTACAATGAGCAGTTCTTC